This is a list of T cell receptor beta chains from one sample in a study of T cell responses to AZD1222 COVID-19 vaccine. Assay: immunoSEQ multiplex PCR; the TCRdb copy retains only in-frame clones and omits some. The table shows 150,000 to 200,000 clones, with 85% to 95% occurring only once. The sample in question was peripheral blood, obtained on day 0 of AZD1222 vaccination. The receptors stem from an adult in good health. The CDR3 runs from the conserved cysteine through the conserved F or W. The D gene is left open where the match is weak. Clone size is not always given. Where it is, it says once, few, many or a class for expanded clones.

j_call d_call clone_size v_call cdr3_aa cdr3_nt
TRBJ2-1 NA NA TRBV5-1 CASSLGASLKQFF TGCGCCAGCAGCTTGGGGGCTAGCCTTAAGCAGTTCTTC
TRBJ1-2 NA NA TRBV5-1 CASSEVKGGYTF TGCGCCAGCAGCGAGGTCAAGGGTGGCTACACCTTC
TRBJ2-1 NA NA TRBV7-3 CASSLGAIVNEQFF TGTGCCAGCAGCCTCGGGGCTATCGTCAATGAGCAGTTCTTC
TRBJ1-2 TRBD1 once TRBV27 CASSLIRGSNYGYTF TGTGCCAGCAGTTTAATCAGGGGGTCCAACTATGGCTACACCTTC
TRBJ2-2 TRBD2 NA TRBV5-1 CASRPTSGNTGELFF TGCGCCAGCAGGCCGACTAGCGGGAACACCGGGGAGCTGTTTTTT
TRBJ2-5 NA NA TRBV2 CASMGRGLETQYF TGTGCCAGCATGGGGAGGGGGTTGGAGACCCAGTACTTC
TRBJ1-6 NA NA TRBV14 CASSQAPGMTSSSYNSPLHF TGTGCCAGCAGCCAAGCCCCCGGCATGACATCCAGCTCCTATAATTCACCCCTCCACTTT
TRBJ2-3 NA NA TRBV29-1 CSVVGRNTDTQYF TGCAGCGTTGTTGGGCGGAACACAGATACGCAGTATTTT
TRBJ1-4 NA NA TRBV18 CASSEGSANEKLFF TGTGCCAGCTCAGAGGGGTCAGCTAATGAAAAACTGTTTTTT
TRBJ1-5 NA NA TRBV6-5 CASMEGGGQPQHF TGTGCCAGCATGGAGGGGGGCGGGCAGCCCCAGCATTTT
TRBJ2-5 NA NA TRBV9 CASSVDWGKETQYF TGTGCCAGCAGCGTAGATTGGGGGAAAGAGACCCAGTACTTC
TRBJ2-6 TRBD1 NA TRBV6-5 CASAEQGAGANVLTF TGTGCCAGCGCAGAACAGGGGGCTGGGGCCAACGTCCTGACTTTC
TRBJ2-7 NA NA TRBV27 CASRGGPSYEQYF TGTGCCAGCAGGGGAGGACCTTCCTACGAGCAGTACTTC
TRBJ1-6 NA NA TRBV18 CASSLDISSPLHF TGTGCCAGCTCACTGGACATCAGTTCACCCCTCCACTTT
TRBJ1-6 TRBD1 NA TRBV11-2 CATGTGSNNSPLHF TGTGCCACTGGGACAGGGAGTAATAATTCACCCCTCCACTTT
TRBJ2-2 NA NA TRBV5-6 CASSSLVNPNTGELFF TGTGCCAGCAGCTCACTAGTAAACCCGAACACCGGGGAGCTGTTTTTT
TRBJ2-1 NA NA TRBV5-1 CASSLAPIAPNEQFF TGCGCCAGCAGCTTGGCCCCCATAGCGCCTAATGAGCAGTTCTTC
TRBJ2-3 TRBD2 NA TRBV19 CASSRVSGRRDTQYF TGTGCCAGTAGTCGGGTTAGCGGGAGGCGGGATACGCAGTATTTT
TRBJ2-7 TRBD1 NA TRBV27 CASSLVFGQGFYEQYF TGTGCCAGCAGTTTAGTGTTTGGACAGGGTTTCTACGAGCAGTACTTC
TRBJ1-1 NA NA TRBV5-5 CASSRYRILEAFF TGTGCCAGCAGCCGTTACAGGATCCTTGAAGCTTTCTTT
TRBJ2-2 NA NA TRBV2 CATSAAGWVTGELFF TGTGCCACCTCGGCGGCGGGATGGGTCACCGGGGAGCTGTTTTTT
TRBJ1-3 NA once TRBV16 CASSPGVSGNTIYF TGTGCCAGCAGCCCGGGAGTCTCTGGAAACACCATATATTTT
TRBJ2-3 NA NA TRBV5-4 CASSSKTLHTDTQYF TGTGCCAGCAGTTCGAAGACCCTTCACACAGATACGCAGTATTTT
TRBJ2-2 NA medium-sized TRBV10-3 CAISESPANTGELFF TGTGCCATCAGTGAATCGCCAGCGAACACCGGGGAGCTGTTTTTT
TRBJ2-3 NA once TRBV18 CASSPMARSTSDTQYF TGTGCCAGCTCCCCGATGGCCCGAAGTACCTCAGATACGCAGTATTTT
TRBJ1-1 TRBD1 NA TRBV18 CASSWDRATEAFF TGTGCCAGCTCGTGGGACAGGGCCACTGAAGCTTTCTTT
TRBJ1-4 NA NA TRBV29-1 CSVETGMDEKLFF TGCAGCGTCGAGACAGGCATGGATGAAAAACTGTTTTTT
TRBJ2-7 TRBD2 NA TRBV7-2 CASSFGGLAGVDEQYF TGTGCCAGCAGCTTCGGAGGACTAGCGGGAGTGGACGAGCAGTACTTC
TRBJ2-2 TRBD1 NA TRBV5-1 CASSQQGANTGELFF TGCGCCAGCAGCCAACAGGGGGCGAACACCGGGGAGCTGTTTTTT
TRBJ2-1 NA few TRBV9 CASSVDFNEQFF TGTGCCAGCAGCGTAGATTTCAATGAGCAGTTCTTC
TRBJ1-3 NA NA TRBV4-1 CASSGLSSAGSGNTIYF TGCGCCAGCAGTGGCTTATCTAGTGCAGGGTCTGGAAACACCATATATTTT
TRBJ2-5 NA few TRBV27 CASSLTNTGRAETQYF TGTGCCAGCAGTTTAACTAACACAGGGAGGGCAGAGACCCAGTACTTC
TRBJ2-4 NA NA TRBV27 CASTPVDWAKNIQYF TGTGCCAGCACCCCCGTGGATTGGGCCAAAAACATTCAGTACTTC
TRBJ2-1 NA NA TRBV28 CASRPRDLRGNEQFF TGTGCCAGCAGGCCACGAGACCTGAGGGGGAATGAGCAGTTCTTC
TRBJ1-6 NA NA TRBV27 CASSLLPGQYNSPLHF TGTGCCAGCAGTTTACTACCGGGACAATATAATTCACCCCTCCACTTT
TRBJ1-3 NA NA TRBV18 CASSPAMGQIGNTIYF TGTGCCAGCTCACCAGCCATGGGACAAATTGGAAACACCATATATTTT
TRBJ1-1 NA NA TRBV6-2/TRBV6-3 CASSYSTTGRGGNTEAFF TGTGCCAGCAGTTACTCGACTACGGGGCGCGGAGGTAACACTGAAGCTTTCTTT